Following are 21 T cell receptor beta chains from one sample sequenced in a study of cytomegalovirus exposure and HLA in healthy donors. A multiplex PCR was run with 60 Vbeta primers and 13 Jbeta primers. Profiling relied on immunoSEQ multiplex PCR, and the TCRdb table lists in-frame clones only, not all of them. This table has 150,000 to 200,000 clones, about 75% appearing once. What was sequenced was PBMCs. The receptors were gathered from a middle-aged woman in good health and CMV-seropositive.

This rearrangement joins TRBV30 to TRBJ1-1, with 10 bases that match TRBD1. Germline CDR1 is GTSNPN and CDR2 is SVGIG (reference sequence). V lost 7 bases, J lost 4 bases, and 6 bases stayed unmatched. This CDR3 is built from 13 residues. The CDR3 reads CAFPGQGGTEAFF. The DNA for the CDR3 is TGTGCCTTTCCAGGACAGGGGGGCACTGAAGCTTTCTTT.

This sequence joins TRBV19 and TRBJ2-1; 12 bases align to TRBD2. This CDR3 region has 18 residues. Germline trimming cut 3 bases from V and 0 bases from J; bases unmatched to any gene: 6. The germline V gene has CDR1 LNHDA and CDR2 SQIVND (reference sequence). The CDR3 here is CASSIGTSGPISYNEQFF. Written as DNA, the CDR3 is TGTGCCAGTAGTATCGGGACTAGCGGGCCCATCTCCTACAATGAGCAGTTCTTC.

The chain uses TRBV27 and TRBJ1-2, with 10 bases identical to TRBD1. The CDR3 extends over 14 amino acids. CDR1 is MNHEY, CDR2 SMNVEV, per germline (reference sequence). The ends lost 8 bases at V and 2 bases at J; junction bases unmatched: 5. CDR3 amino acids: CASGGQGGNYGYTF. CDR3 DNA: TGTGCCAGCGGAGGACAGGGGGGGAACTATGGCTACACCTTC.

The chain has TRBV9 and TRBJ2-2; TRBD1 might be the D (5 bases). Trimming removed 1 base at V and 0 bases at J, with 10 bases between. The CDR3 runs 16 residues. CDR1 is SGDLS, CDR2 YYNGEE, per germline. For the CDR3, the DNA is TGTGCCAGCAGCGTACAACAGGTCCCGAACACCGGGGAGCTGTTTTTT. Protein product: CASSVQQVPNTGELFF.

This clone was observed a few times. This sequence joins TRBV5-1 and TRBJ2-7, with D hard to call. The ends were cut back, 0 bases at V and 0 bases at J, with 7 bases in the middle. The germline V gene encodes CDR1 SGHRS and CDR2 YFSETQ. The CDR3 extends over 14 amino acids. CDR3 sequence: CASSLVAHSYEQYF. CDR3 DNA: TGCGCCAGCAGCTTGGTGGCCCACTCCTACGAGCAGTACTTC.

V and J are TRBV2 and TRBJ1-1; TRBD1 aligns across 7 bases. Germline CDR1 is SNHLY and CDR2 is FYNNEI. The CDR3 consists of 14 residues. Unmatched junction bases numbered 7, after V lost 6 bases and J lost 3 bases. In DNA form, the CDR3 reads TGTGCCAGCAGGAAGGGACAGATGGACACTGAAGCTTTCTTT. Amino acids: CASRKGQMDTEAFF.

This clone was seen only a few times. The chain links TRBV12-5 to TRBJ2-2, with 14 nucleotides matching TRBD2. Germline V CDR1 and CDR2: LGHNT, FRNRAP. With 3 bases clipped from V and 3 bases from J, the junction kept 18 bases outside the gene matches. The CDR3 is 22 amino acids. Here the CDR3 DNA reads TGTGCTAGTGGTTTAAGGTCGGGGGGACTAGCGGGGGAGCGGTCCCACACCGGGGAGCTGTTTTTT. Protein sequence: CASGLRSGGLAGERSHTGELFF. Based on the CDR3 plus reference TRBV12-5 and TRBJ2-2, the full variable domain is DARVTQTPRHKVTEMGQEVTMRCQPILGHNTVFWYRQTMMQGLELLAYFRNRAPLDDSGMPKDRFSAEMPDATLATLKIQPSEPRDSAVYFCASGLRSGGLAGERSHTGELFFGEGSRLTVL.

This chain connects TRBV2 to TRBJ2-7, with TRBD1 matching over 7 bases. The germline CDR1 and CDR2 sequences are SNHLY and FYNNEI. CDR3 size: 14 residues. Trimming cost V 4 bases and J 4 bases; bases outside gene matches: 7. Written as DNA, the CDR3 is TGTGCCAGCAGTGCCCGACAGGGATGGTACGAGCAGTACTTC. Protein: CASSARQGWYEQYF.

In nucleotides, the CDR3 is TGTGCCAGCAGAACGGGACAGCCTAGCACAGATACGCAGTATTTT. This encodes CASRTGQPSTDTQYF. The chain links TRBV28 to TRBJ2-3; 7 bases match TRBD1. V lost 6 bases and J lost 0; bases outside the gene matches: 6. The CDR3 contains 15 residues. Germline values: CDR1 MDHEN, CDR2 SYDVKM.

This chain connects TRBV5-1 to TRBJ2-7, with 8 bases lining up with TRBD2. The length of the CDR3 is 16 residues. With V trimmed by 2 bases and J by 0 bases, 7 bases remained unmatched. CDR1 is SGHRS and CDR2 is YFSETQ in the germline V gene. As DNA, the CDR3 is TGCGCCAGCAGCTTTCAGACTAGCGCAAGCTCCTACGAGCAGTACTTC. Protein sequence: CASSFQTSASSYEQYF. Together with reference TRBV5-1 and TRBJ2-7, the CDR3 gives the full variable domain: KAGVTQTPRYLIKTRGQQVTLSCSPISGHRSVSWYQQTPGQGLQFLFEYFSETQRNKGNFPGRFSGRQFSNSRSEMNVSTLELGDSALYLCASSFQTSASSYEQYFGPGTRLTVT.

The rearrangement links TRBV5-8 to TRBJ2-2; the match to TRBD2 covers 7 bases. From germline, CDR1 is SGHTS and CDR2 YDEGEE. V was clipped by 7 bases and J by 3 bases; unmatched bases: 15. The CDR3 is 17 amino acids. For the CDR3, the DNA is TGTGCCAGCGACCGGTCGGCGGGAGTTTTATACACCGGGGAGCTGTTTTTT. The encoded protein is CASDRSAGVLYTGELFF. The full variable domain, with the rest looked up from reference TRBV5-8 and TRBJ2-2, is EAGVTQSPTHLIKTRGQQATLRCSPISGHTSVYWYQQALGLGLQFLLWYDEGEERNRGNFPPRFSGRQFPNYSSELNVNALELEDSALYLCASDRSAGVLYTGELFFGEGSRLTVL.

The J gene is TRBJ2-5, the V gene TRBV11-2; TRBD2 might be the D (6 bases). Near its end, the DNA agrees better with TRBJ2-7, so the J call may be wrong. Germline loops: CDR1 SGHAT, CDR2 FQNNGV. The CDR3 sequence is 16 residues long. The CDR3 here is CASTPLTQGLGYEQYF. The CDR3 DNA follows: TGTGCCAGCACCCCCCTAACCCAGGGACTTGGATACGAGCAGTACTTC.

This chain connects TRBV6-1 to TRBJ2-1, with TRBD2 matching 8 bases. Germline CDR1 MNHNS, CDR2 SASEGT. The CDR3 is 16 amino acids. The V gene end was trimmed by 4 bases and the J gene end by 5 bases; junction bases not matched to a gene: 10. CDR3 in DNA: TGTGCCAGCAGTGCTCAAGCGGGGGTGCGGCACAATGAGCAGTTCTTC. Protein sequence: CASSAQAGVRHNEQFF.

This chain uses TRBV7-2 with TRBJ2-3; TRBD2 aligns across 11 bases. The CDR3 is 17 residues long. The trim removed 3 bases at V and 3 bases at J, leaving 8 bases unmatched. Germline assignment: CDR1 SGHTA and CDR2 FQGNSA. CDR3 in amino acids: CASSFSSGRGRTDTQYF. CDR3 sequence (DNA): TGTGCCAGCAGCTTCAGTAGCGGGAGGGGGAGGACAGATACGCAGTATTTT.

The V gene is TRBV19, the J gene TRBJ1-1; 8 nucleotides match TRBD1. The CDR3 is made up of 15 amino acids. Per the germline V gene, CDR1 is LNHDA and CDR2 is SQIVND (reference sequence). V lost 1 base to trimming and J lost 4 bases; unmatched junction nucleotides: 5. The CDR3 is CASSIVAGGLTEAFF. As DNA, the CDR3 is TGTGCCAGTAGTATAGTGGCAGGGGGCCTCACTGAAGCTTTCTTT.

V gene TRBV13 combines with J gene TRBJ2-1, with TRBD2 matching over 9 bases. This CDR3 contains 15 residues. The V and J ends lost 4 bases and 4 bases, in that order; junction bases with no gene match: 5. Germline V gene lookup returns CDR1 PRHDT and CDR2 FYEKMQ (reference sequence). This chain's CDR3 is CASSWGSGSYNEQFF. The CDR3 DNA is TGTGCCAGCAGCTGGGGTAGCGGGAGTTACAATGAGCAGTTCTTC.

This clone has only a few counts. This rearrangement joins TRBV5-1 to TRBJ2-1, with 8 positions matching TRBD2. Trimming took 4 bases from V and 5 from J; bases not matched to a gene: 2. Germline CDR1 and CDR2: SGHRS and YFSETQ. The CDR3 covers 13 residues. CDR3 DNA sequence: TGCGCCAGCAGCATACTAGCGGACAATGAGCAGTTCTTC. The encoded protein is CASSILADNEQFF.

This chain uses TRBV28 with TRBJ2-2, with 9 bases that match TRBD1. The germline gives CDR1 MDHEN, CDR2 SYDVKM. With V trimmed by 5 bases and J by 5 bases, 6 bases remained unmatched. The CDR3 has 15 residues. In DNA form, the CDR3 reads TGTGCCAGCAGTATCGGGACAGGGTTAACCGGGGAGCTGTTTTTT. It translates to CASSIGTGLTGELFF. The full variable domain, in which reference TRBV28 and TRBJ2-2 provide the parts outside the CDR3, is DVKVTQSSRYLVKRTGEKVFLECVQDMDHENMFWYRQDPGLGLRLIYFSYDVKMKEKGDIPEGYSVSREKKERFSLILESASTNQTSMYLCASSIGTGLTGELFFGEGSRLTVL.

DNA of the CDR3: TGTGCCAGCAGCCCAAGGGAGAAACGCTACGAGCAGTACTTC. As protein: CASSPREKRYEQYF. J is TRBJ2-7 and V is TRBV28; D perhaps matches TRBD2 (5 bases). This CDR3 is built from 14 residues. The V gene's germline CDR1 is MDHEN and CDR2 SYDVKM. V shed 6 bases and J shed 3 bases, with 15 bases lying between them.

The chain has TRBV9 and TRBJ1-1; D unclear. The V gene lost 0 bases and the J gene lost 1 base, with 13 bases spanning the gap. Germline V CDR1 and CDR2: SGDLS, YYNGEE. The CDR3 contains 16 residues. DNA of the CDR3: TGTGCCAGCAGCGTAGGAACGGGAGTGAAGAACACTGAAGCTTTCTTT. The encoded protein is CASSVGTGVKNTEAFF.

DNA of the CDR3: TGCGCCAGCAGCCCGCTGGGACAGGGAGATTCACCCCTCCACTTT. As protein: CASSPLGQGDSPLHF. The rearrangement joins TRBV4-3 to TRBJ1-6; 9 bases line up with TRBD1. The CDR3 length is 15 residues. The germline CDR1 and CDR2 sequences are LGHNA and YSLEER. V shed 4 bases and J 8 bases; nucleotides not matched to a gene: 6.